This T cell receptor (beta chain) was identified in a study of blood T cell repertoires in COVID-19. The assay was immunoSEQ multiplex PCR, and TCRdb's table has in-frame clones only and misses some. The sample includes some 80,000 clones, about four fifths seen only once; the top ten take 12%. This clonotype was obtained from a human donor in a cohort sampled during active COVID-19. Sequenced input: peripheral blood.

CDR3 coding DNA: TGCGCCAGCAGCCGACCGGGACTAGCGGGAAATGAGCAGTTCTTC. This codes for CASSRPGLAGNEQFF. The chain has TRBV4-1 and TRBJ2-1; TRBD2 matches at 13 bases. CDR1 and CDR2 (germline): MGHRA, YSYEKL. Losses at the gene ends were 4 bases for V and 7 bases for J; bases not matched to a gene: 4. The CDR3 extends over 15 amino acids.